The 5 T cell receptor beta chains below all came from one sample that was sequenced in a study of cytomegalovirus exposure and HLA in healthy donors. 60 Vbeta and 13 Jbeta primers were used in PCR. This table comes from immunoSEQ multiplex PCR, and its TCRdb copy is limited to in-frame clones, with some not included. This sample carries around 150,000 clones, 73% of them seen once, and the ten largest clones take approximately 15%. Material: PBMCs. The receptors come from a human donor in good health.

This sequence joins TRBV9 and TRBJ2-3, with 9 bases fitting TRBD2. In germline, CDR1 is SGDLS, CDR2 YYNGEE. The CDR3 has 16 amino acids. The ends lost 0 bases at V and 7 bases at J; junction bases unmatched: 9. The CDR3 bases are TGTGCCAGCAGCGTAGCCGGCGGGGGGGCATTTAATACGCAGTATTTT. Protein sequence: CASSVAGGGAFNTQYF.

The DNA of the CDR3 is TGTGCCTGGAGGGAGGGAACAGGGGAAGGCGGGGAGCTGTTTTTT. Its protein product is CAWREGTGEGGELFF. V gene TRBV30 combines with J gene TRBJ2-2; D is perhaps TRBD1 (7 bases). CDR1 GTSNPN and CDR2 SVGIG come from the germline V gene (reference sequence). This CDR3 contains 15 residues. V was shortened by 3 bases and J by 7 bases, with 18 bases between the two germline ends.

V gene TRBV5-1 combines with J gene TRBJ1-2; D unresolved. Germline V gene data show CDR1 as SGHRS and CDR2 as YFSETQ. The CDR3 spans 12 residues. The V and J ends lost 0 bases and 7 bases respectively, with 7 bases between them. CDR3 protein: CASSLDGIGYTF. Written as DNA, the CDR3 is TGCGCCAGCAGCTTGGACGGGATTGGCTACACCTTC. The full variable domain, its missing parts supplied by reference TRBV5-1 and TRBJ1-2, is KAGVTQTPRYLIKTRGQQVTLSCSPISGHRSVSWYQQTPGQGLQFLFEYFSETQRNKGNFPGRFSGRQFSNSRSEMNVSTLELGDSALYLCASSLDGIGYTFGSGTRLTVV.

The CDR3, as DNA: TGCGCCAGCAGCTTCGGAGGGGGCGGGGTCCCCCTCCACTTT. Protein: CASSFGGGGVPLHF. V and J are TRBV5-1 and TRBJ1-6; 7 positions agree with TRBD1. Germline V gene lookup returns CDR1 SGHRS and CDR2 YFSETQ. The CDR3 length is 14 residues. Trimming cost V 2 bases and J 13 bases; bases outside gene matches: 9.

This rearrangement joins TRBV7-9 to TRBJ1-3; 7 nucleotides align to TRBD1. This CDR3 is built from 15 residues. Germline assignment: CDR1 SEHNR and CDR2 FQNEAQ (reference sequence). V dropped 5 bases and J dropped 2; count of bases not matched to a gene: 6. The CDR3: CASSATGLAGNTIYF. The CDR3 DNA follows: TGTGCCAGCAGCGCGACAGGGTTAGCTGGAAACACCATATATTTT.